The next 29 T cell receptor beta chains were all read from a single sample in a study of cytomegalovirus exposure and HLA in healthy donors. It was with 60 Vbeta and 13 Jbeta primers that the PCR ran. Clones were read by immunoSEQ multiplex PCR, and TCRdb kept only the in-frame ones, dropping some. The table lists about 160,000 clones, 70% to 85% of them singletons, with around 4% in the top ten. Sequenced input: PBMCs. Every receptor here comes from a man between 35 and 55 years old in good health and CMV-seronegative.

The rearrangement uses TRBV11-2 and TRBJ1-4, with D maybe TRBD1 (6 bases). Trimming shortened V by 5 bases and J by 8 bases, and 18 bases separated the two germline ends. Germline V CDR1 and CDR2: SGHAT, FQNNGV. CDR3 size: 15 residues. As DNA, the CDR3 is TGTGCCAGCAGCCCAGGTTCGGGGGGCCACGAAAAACTGTTTTTT. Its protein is CASSPGSGGHEKLFF.

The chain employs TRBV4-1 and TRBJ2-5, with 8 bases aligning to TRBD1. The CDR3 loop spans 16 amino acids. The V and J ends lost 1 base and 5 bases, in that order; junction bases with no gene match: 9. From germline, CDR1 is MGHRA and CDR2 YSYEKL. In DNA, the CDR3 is TGCGCCAGCAGCCAAGCCCAGACAGGGGCTGGCGAGACCCAGTACTTC. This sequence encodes CASSQAQTGAGETQYF.

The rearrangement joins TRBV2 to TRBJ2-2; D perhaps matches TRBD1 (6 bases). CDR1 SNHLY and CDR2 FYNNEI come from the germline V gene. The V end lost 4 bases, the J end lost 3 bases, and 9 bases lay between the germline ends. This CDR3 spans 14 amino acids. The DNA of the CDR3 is TGTGCCAGCAGTGGGAGGACAGACACCGGGGAGCTGTTTTTT. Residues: CASSGRTDTGELFF.

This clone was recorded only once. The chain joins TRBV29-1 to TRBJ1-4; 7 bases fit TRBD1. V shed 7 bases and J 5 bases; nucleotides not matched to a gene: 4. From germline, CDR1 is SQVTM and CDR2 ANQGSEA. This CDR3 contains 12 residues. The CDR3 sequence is CSAWGQNEKLFF. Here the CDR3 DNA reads TGCAGCGCCTGGGGACAGAATGAAAAACTGTTTTTT.

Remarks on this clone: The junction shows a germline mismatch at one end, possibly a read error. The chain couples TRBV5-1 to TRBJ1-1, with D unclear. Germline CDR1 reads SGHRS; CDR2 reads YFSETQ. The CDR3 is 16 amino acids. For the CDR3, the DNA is TGCGCCAGCAGCTTACTCCCGGCGGACGGGAACGCTGAAGCTTTCTTT. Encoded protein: CASSLLPADGNAEAFF.

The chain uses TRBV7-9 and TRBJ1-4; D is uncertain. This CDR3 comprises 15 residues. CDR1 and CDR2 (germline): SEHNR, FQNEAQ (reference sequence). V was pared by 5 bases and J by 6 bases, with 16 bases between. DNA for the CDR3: TGTGCCAGCAGCCCCCTCTCGCAACCAGATGAAAAACTGTTTTTT. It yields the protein CASSPLSQPDEKLFF.

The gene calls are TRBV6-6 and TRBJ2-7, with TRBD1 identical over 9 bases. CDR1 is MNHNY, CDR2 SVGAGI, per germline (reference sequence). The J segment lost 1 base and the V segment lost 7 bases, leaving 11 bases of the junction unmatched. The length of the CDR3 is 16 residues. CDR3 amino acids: CASTEGPGTGSYEQYF. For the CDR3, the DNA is TGTGCCAGCACCGAGGGACCCGGGACAGGGTCCTACGAGCAGTACTTC.

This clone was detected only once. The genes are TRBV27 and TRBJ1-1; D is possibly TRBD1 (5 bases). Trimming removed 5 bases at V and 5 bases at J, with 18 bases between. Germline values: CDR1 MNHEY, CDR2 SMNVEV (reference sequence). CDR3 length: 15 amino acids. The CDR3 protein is CASSPLTAGVTEAFF. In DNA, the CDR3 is TGTGCCAGCAGTCCCCTGACAGCCGGTGTTACTGAAGCTTTCTTT.

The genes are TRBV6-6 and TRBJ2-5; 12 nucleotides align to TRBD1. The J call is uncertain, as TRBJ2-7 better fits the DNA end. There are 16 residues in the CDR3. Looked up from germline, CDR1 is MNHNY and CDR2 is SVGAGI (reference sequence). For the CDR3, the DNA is TGTGCCAGCAGACCTAGGGACAGGGGGCTAACCTACGAGCAGTACTTC. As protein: CASRPRDRGLTYEQYF.

The CDR3 DNA reads TGTGCCTGGAGTCCCGGGACAGTTTCGGGGGAACGCGAGCAGTACTTC. Translating gives CAWSPGTVSGEREQYF. The V call is TRBV30, the J call TRBJ2-5, with D tentatively TRBD1 (7 bases). TRBJ2-7 explains the end of the DNA better; the J call may be wrong. This CDR3 contains 16 residues. Germline CDR1 reads GTSNPN; CDR2 reads SVGIG (reference sequence).

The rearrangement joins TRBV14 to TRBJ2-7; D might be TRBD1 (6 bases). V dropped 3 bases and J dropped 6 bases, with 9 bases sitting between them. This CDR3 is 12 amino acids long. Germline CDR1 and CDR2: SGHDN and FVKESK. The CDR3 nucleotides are TGTGCCAGCAGCCAGAGAGGGGGCGAGCAGTACTTC. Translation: CASSQRGGEQYF.

The CDR3 DNA reads as TGTGCCAGCAGCCAAGCGATCGACGGGTACTATGGCTACACCTTC. This gives the protein CASSQAIDGYYGYTF. The chain uses TRBV4-2 and TRBJ1-2; no definite D call. The V end lost 1 base, the J end lost 3 bases, and 12 bases lay between the germline ends. Germline CDR1 and CDR2: LGHNA and YNFKEQ. This CDR3 comprises 15 residues.

CDR3 loop: CASSYGSRGQGGYTF. CDR3 nucleotide sequence: TGTGCCAGCAGTTACGGTAGCAGGGGGCAAGGTGGCTACACCTTC. The rearrangement links TRBV6-5 to TRBJ1-2; TRBD1 matches 8 bases. The J segment lost 7 bases and the V segment lost 2 bases, leaving 9 bases of the junction unmatched. The CDR3 length is 15 residues. Looked up from germline, CDR1 is MNHEY and CDR2 is SVGAGI.

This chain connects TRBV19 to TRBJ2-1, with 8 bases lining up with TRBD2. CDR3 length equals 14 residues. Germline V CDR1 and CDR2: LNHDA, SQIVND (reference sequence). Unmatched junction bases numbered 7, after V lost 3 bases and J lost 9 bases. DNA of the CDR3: TGTGCCAGTAGTATGTCGGGGGGGCCGGGTGAGCAGTTCTTC. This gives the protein CASSMSGGPGEQFF.

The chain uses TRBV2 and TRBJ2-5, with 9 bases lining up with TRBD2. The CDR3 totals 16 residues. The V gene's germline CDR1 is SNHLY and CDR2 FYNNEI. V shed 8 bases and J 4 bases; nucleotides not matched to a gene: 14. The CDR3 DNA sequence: TGTGCCAGCGAAAAGGATGGTAGCGGGGGTGGAGAGACCCAGTACTTC. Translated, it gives CASEKDGSGGGETQYF.

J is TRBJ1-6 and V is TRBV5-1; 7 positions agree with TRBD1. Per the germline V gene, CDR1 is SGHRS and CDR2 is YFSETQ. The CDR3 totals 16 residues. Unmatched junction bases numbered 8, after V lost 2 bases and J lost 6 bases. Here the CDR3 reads CASSFGWQGVNSPLHF. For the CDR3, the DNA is TGCGCCAGCAGCTTCGGGTGGCAGGGGGTTAATTCACCCCTCCACTTT.

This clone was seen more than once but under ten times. This CDR3 is CASSAHQIHSNQPQHF. The CDR3 DNA reads TGTGCCAGCAGCGCCCATCAAATACATAGCAATCAGCCCCAGCATTTT. The chain employs TRBV11-2 and TRBJ1-5; D ambiguous. The CDR3 has 16 amino acids. The germline V gene has CDR1 SGHAT and CDR2 FQNNGV. V dropped 5 bases and J dropped 0 bases, with 14 bases sitting between them.

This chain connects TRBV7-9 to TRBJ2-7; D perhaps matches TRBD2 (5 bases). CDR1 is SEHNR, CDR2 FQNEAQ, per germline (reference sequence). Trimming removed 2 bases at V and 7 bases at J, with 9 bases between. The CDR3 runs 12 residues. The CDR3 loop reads CASSLTSREQYF. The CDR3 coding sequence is TGTGCCAGCAGCTTAACTAGTAGGGAGCAGTACTTC.

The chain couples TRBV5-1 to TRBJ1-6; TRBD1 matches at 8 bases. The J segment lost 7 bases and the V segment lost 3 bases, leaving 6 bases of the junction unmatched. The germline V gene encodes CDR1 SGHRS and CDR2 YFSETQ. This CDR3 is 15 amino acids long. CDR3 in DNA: TGCGCCAGCAGCTGGGGGACAGGTGTCAATTCACCCCTCCACTTT. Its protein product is CASSWGTGVNSPLHF.

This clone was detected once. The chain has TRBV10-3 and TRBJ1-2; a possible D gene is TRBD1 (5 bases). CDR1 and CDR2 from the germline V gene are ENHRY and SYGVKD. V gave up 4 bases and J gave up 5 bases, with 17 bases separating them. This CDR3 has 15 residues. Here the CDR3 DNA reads TGTGCCATCAGTGCAAAACGGGGGACGGGGTATGGCTACACCTTC. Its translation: CAISAKRGTGYGYTF.

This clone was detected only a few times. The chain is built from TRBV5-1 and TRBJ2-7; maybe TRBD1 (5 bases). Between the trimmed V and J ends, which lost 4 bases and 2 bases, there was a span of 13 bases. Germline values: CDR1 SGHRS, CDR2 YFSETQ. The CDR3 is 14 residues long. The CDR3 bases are TGCGCCAGCAGCACTGGGGCAGGCACCTACGAGCAGTACTTC. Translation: CASSTGAGTYEQYF.

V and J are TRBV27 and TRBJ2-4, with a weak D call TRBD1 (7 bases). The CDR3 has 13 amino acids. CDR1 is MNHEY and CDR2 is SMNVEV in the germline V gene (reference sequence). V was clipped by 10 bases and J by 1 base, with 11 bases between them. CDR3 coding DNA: TGTGCCACCAGGGGGGCGGCCAAAAACATTCAGTACTTC. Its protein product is CATRGAAKNIQYF.

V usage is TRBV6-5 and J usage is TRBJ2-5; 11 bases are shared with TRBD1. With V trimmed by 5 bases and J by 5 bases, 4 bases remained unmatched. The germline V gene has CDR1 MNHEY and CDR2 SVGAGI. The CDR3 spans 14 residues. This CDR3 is CASSMGQGVETQYF. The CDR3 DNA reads TGTGCCAGCAGTATGGGACAGGGGGTTGAGACCCAGTACTTC.

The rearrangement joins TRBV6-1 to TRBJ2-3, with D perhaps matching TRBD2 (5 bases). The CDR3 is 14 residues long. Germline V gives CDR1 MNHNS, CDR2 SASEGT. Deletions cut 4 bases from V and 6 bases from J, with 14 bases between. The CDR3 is CASSVEASPDTQYF. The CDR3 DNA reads TGTGCCAGCAGTGTGGAGGCCTCACCGGATACGCAGTATTTT.

CDR3 in amino acids: CASSLGWEGGYTF. CDR3 nucleotide sequence: TGTGCCAGCAGCTTAGGTTGGGAGGGCGGCTACACCTTC. The V call is TRBV7-3, the J call TRBJ1-2; no reliable D call. Trimming removed 2 bases from V and 8 bases from J, with 12 bases in between. The CDR3 has 13 residues. Germline CDR1 SGHTA, CDR2 FQGTGA. Combining the CDR3 with reference TRBV7-3 and TRBJ1-2 gives the whole variable domain GAGVSQTPSNKVTEKGKYVELRCDPISGHTALYWYRQSLGQGPEFLIYFQGTGAADDSGLPNDRFFAVRPEGSVSTLKIQRTERGDSAVYLCASSLGWEGGYTFGSGTRLTVV.

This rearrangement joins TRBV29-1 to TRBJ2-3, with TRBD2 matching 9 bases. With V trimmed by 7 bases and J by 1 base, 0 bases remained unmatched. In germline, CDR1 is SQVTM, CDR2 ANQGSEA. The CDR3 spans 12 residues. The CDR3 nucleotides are TGCAGCGCTAGCGGGGGCACAGATACGCAGTATTTT. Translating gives CSASGGTDTQYF.

CDR3: CASSRGELHGELFF. In nucleotides, the CDR3 is TGTGCCAGTAGTCGGGGAGAGTTGCACGGGGAGCTGTTTTTT. The gene calls are TRBV19 and TRBJ2-2, with D possibly TRBD2 on 5 matching bases. The ends were cut back, 5 bases at V and 7 bases at J, with 14 bases in the middle. The CDR3 extends over 14 amino acids. Germline CDR1 LNHDA, CDR2 SQIVND (reference sequence).

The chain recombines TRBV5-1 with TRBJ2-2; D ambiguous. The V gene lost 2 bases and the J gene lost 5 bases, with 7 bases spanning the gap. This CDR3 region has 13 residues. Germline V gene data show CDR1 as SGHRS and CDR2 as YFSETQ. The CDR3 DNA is TGCGCCAGCAGCTTATTGAGAACCGGGGAGCTGTTTTTT. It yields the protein CASSLLRTGELFF. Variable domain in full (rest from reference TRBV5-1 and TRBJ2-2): KAGVTQTPRYLIKTRGQQVTLSCSPISGHRSVSWYQQTPGQGLQFLFEYFSETQRNKGNFPGRFSGRQFSNSRSEMNVSTLELGDSALYLCASSLLRTGELFFGEGSRLTVL.

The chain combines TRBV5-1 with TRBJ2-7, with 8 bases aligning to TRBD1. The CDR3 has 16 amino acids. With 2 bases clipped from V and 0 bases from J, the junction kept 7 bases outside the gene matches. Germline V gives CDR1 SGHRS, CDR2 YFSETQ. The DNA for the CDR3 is TGCGCCAGCAGCTTCGGGGACAGGCGAAGCTCCTACGAGCAGTACTTC. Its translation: CASSFGDRRSSYEQYF.